Sequencing of this T cell receptor (beta chain) was carried out in a study of shared clonotypes between healthy human individuals. CD8 cells regarded as naive lacked CD45RO, were positively chosen for CCR7, and omitted terminally differentiated effector memory CD45RA+ cells. Profiled with immunoSEQ multiplex PCR; TCRdb holds only in-frame clones, not every one. This sample carries about 2.1 million clones, approximately 92% of them seen once, and the ten largest clones take 1.5% to 2%. Germline V gives CDR1 SEHNR, CDR2 FQNEAQ (reference sequence). V lost 5 bases to trimming and J lost 7 bases, with 20 bases between them. CDR3 length: 15 amino acids.

The V and J genes are TRBV7-9 and TRBJ1-2, with D possibly being TRBD1 (5 bases). The sample consisted of naive CD8+ T cells from PBMCs. The receptor comes from a man aged 18 to 30 in good health. Some clones in this sample may be carry-over from other donors' samples. The CDR3 reads CASSPRPRGGFGYTF. The CDR3 nucleotides read TGTGCCAGCAGCCCCCGTCCACGGGGCGGGTTTGGCTACACCTTC.